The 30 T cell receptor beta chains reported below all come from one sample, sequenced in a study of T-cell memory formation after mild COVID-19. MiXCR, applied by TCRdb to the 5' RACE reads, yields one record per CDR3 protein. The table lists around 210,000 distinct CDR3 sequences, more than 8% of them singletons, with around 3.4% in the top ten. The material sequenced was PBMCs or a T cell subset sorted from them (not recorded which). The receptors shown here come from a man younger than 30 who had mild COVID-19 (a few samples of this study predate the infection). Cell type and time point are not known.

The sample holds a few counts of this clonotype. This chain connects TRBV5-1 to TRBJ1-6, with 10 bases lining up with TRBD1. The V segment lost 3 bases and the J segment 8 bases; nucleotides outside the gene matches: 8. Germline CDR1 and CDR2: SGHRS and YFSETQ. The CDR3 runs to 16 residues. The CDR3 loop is CASSSGQGVSYSPLHF. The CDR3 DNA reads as TGCGCCAGCAGCTCAGGACAGGGGGTCTCCTATTCACCCCTCCACTTT.

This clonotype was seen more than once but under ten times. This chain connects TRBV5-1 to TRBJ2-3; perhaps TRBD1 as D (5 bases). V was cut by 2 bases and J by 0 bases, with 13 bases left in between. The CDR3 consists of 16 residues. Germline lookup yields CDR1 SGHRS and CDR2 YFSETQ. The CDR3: CASSFGHETSTDTQYF. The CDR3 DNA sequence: TGCGCCAGCAGCTTTGGACACGAGACCAGCACAGATACGCAGTATTTT.

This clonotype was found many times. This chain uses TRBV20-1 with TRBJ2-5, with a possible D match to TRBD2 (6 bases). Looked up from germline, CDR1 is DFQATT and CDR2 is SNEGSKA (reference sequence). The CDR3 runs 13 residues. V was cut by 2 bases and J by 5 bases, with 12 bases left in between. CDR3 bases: TGCAGTGCTAGACGCGGAGGGCGGGAGACCCAGTACTTC. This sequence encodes CSARRGGRETQYF.

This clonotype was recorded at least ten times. CDR3 bases: TGCGCCAGCAGCTTCAGGGGGGACACCGGGGAGCTGTTTTTT. Amino acids: CASSFRGDTGELFF. V gene TRBV5-1 combines with J gene TRBJ2-2, with D tentatively TRBD1 (7 bases). V lost 2 bases to trimming and J lost 3 bases, with 8 bases between them. The germline gives CDR1 SGHRS, CDR2 YFSETQ. The CDR3 extends over 14 amino acids.

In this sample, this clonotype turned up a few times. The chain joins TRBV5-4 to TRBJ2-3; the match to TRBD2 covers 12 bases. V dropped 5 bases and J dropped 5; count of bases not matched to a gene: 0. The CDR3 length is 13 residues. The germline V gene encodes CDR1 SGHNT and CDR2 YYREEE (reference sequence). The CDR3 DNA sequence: TGTGCCAGCAGACTAGCGGGGGGAGATACGCAGTATTTT. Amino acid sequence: CASRLAGGDTQYF.

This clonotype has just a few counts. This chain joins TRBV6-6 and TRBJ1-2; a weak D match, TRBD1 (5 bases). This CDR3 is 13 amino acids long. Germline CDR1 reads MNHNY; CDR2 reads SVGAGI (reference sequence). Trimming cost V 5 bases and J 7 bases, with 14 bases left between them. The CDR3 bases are TGTGCCAGCAGTATAGGGACGGCTGGTGGCTACACCTTC. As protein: CASSIGTAGGYTF.

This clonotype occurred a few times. CDR3 loop: CASRPGQGNSPLHF. In DNA, the CDR3 is TGTGCCAGCAGGCCGGGACAGGGAAATTCACCCCTCCACTTT. This chain uses TRBV7-2 with TRBJ1-6; 9 bases align to TRBD1. Germline V gives CDR1 SGHTA, CDR2 FQGNSA. This CDR3 has 14 residues. V shed 6 bases, J shed 7 bases, and the junction held 4 bases outside the gene matches.

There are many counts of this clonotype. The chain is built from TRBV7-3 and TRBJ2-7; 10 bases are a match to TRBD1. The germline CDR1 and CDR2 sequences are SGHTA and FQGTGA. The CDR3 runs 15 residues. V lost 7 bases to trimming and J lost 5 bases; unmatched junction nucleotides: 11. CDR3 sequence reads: CASTPGTGDFNEQYF. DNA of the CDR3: TGTGCCAGCACCCCCGGGACAGGGGATTTTAACGAGCAGTACTTC.

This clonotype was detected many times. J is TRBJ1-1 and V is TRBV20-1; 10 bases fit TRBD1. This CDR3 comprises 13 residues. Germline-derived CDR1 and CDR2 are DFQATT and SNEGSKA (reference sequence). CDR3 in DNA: TGCAGATTTCCGGGACAGGGGTTAACTGAAGCTTTCTTT. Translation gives CRFPGQGLTEAFF.

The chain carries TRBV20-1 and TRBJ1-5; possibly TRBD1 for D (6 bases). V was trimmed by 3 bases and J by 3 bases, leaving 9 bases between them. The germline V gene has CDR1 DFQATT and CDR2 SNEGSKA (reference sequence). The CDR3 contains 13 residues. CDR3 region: CSARRTVNQPQHF. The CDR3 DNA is TGCAGTGCTAGGCGGACAGTCAATCAGCCCCAGCATTTT.

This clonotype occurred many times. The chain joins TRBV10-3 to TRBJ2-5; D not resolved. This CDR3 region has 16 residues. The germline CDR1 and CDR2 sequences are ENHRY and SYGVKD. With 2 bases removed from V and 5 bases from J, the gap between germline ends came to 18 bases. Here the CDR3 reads CAISELPGTSSETQYF. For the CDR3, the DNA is TGTGCCATCAGTGAGCTTCCCGGAACTTCAAGCGAGACCCAGTACTTC.

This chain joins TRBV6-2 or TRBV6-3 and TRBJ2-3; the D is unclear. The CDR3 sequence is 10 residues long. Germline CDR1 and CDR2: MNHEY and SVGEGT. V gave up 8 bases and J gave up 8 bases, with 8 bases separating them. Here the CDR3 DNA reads TGTGCCAGCTCGGAGCGTACGCAGTATTTT. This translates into CASSERTQYF.

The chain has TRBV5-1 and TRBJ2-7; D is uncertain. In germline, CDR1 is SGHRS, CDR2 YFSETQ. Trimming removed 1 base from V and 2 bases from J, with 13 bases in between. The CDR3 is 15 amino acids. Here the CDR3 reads CASSLLGQGPYEQYF. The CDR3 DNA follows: TGCGCCAGCAGCTTGTTGGGCCAAGGCCCCTACGAGCAGTACTTC.

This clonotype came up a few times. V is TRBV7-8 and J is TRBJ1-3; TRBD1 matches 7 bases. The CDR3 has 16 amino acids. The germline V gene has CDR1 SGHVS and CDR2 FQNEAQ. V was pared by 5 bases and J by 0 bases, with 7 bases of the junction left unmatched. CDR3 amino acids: CASSPPGQSSGNTIYF. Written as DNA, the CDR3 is TGTGCCAGCAGCCCACCGGGACAGAGCTCTGGAAACACCATATATTTT.

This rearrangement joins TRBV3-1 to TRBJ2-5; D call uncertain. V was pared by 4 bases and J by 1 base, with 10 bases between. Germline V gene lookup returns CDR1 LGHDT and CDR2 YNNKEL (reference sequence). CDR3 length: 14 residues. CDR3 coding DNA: TGTGCCAGCAGCCGACCTCGAGGCCAAGAGACCCAGTACTTC. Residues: CASSRPRGQETQYF.

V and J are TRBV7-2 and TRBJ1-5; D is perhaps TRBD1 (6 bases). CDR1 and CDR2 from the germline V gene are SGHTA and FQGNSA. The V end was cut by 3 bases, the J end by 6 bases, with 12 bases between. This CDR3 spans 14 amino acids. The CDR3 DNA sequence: TGTGCCAGCAGCTTCGACGGAGGGGGTCAGCCCCAGCATTTT. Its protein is CASSFDGGGQPQHF.

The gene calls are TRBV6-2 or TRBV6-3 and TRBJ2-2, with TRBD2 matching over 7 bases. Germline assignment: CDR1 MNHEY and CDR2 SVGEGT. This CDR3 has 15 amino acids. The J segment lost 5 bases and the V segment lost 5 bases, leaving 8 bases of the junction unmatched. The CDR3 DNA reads TGTGCCAGCAGTCCCCCAGAAGCGGGGACCGGGGAGCTGTTTTTT. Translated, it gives CASSPPEAGTGELFF.

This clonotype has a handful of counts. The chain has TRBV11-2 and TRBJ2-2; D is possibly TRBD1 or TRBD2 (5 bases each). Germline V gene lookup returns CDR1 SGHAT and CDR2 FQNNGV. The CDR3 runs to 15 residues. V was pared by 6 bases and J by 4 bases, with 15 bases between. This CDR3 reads CASRGVQGLTGELFF. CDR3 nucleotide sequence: TGTGCCAGCAGGGGAGTGCAGGGTCTCACCGGGGAGCTGTTTTTT.

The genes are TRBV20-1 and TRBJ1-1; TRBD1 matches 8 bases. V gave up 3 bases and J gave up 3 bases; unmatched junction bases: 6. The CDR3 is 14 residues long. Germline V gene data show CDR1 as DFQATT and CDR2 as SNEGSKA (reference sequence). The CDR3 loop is CSASLPTGDTEAFF. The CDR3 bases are TGCAGTGCTAGTCTGCCGACAGGGGACACTGAAGCTTTCTTT.

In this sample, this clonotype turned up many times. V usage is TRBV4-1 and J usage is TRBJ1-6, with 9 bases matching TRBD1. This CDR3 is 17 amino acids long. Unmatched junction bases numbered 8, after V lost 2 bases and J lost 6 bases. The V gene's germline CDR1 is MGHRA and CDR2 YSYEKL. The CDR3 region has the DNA TGCGCCAGCAGCCAAAGACAGGGGGATCGCTTTAATTCACCCCTCCACTTT. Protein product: CASSQRQGDRFNSPLHF.

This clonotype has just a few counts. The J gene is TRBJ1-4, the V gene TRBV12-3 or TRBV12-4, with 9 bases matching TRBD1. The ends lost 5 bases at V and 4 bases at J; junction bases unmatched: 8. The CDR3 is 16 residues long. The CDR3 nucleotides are TGTGCCAGCAGTCCGGACAGGGGAAGACTTAATGAAAAACTGTTTTTT. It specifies CASSPDRGRLNEKLFF.

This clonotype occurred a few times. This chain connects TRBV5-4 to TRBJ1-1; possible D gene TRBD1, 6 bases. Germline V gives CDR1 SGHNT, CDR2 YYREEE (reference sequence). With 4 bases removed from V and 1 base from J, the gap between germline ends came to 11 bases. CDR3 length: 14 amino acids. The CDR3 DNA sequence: TGTGCCAGCAGCCTCCTCAGGGGGAACACTGAAGCTTTCTTT. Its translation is CASSLLRGNTEAFF.

Here the CDR3 DNA reads TGCAGTGCTAGAGTTGGGGGGGCTGATAGCAATCAGCCCCAGCATTTT. Its translation is CSARVGGADSNQPQHF. The chain has TRBV20-1 and TRBJ1-5; a possible D gene is TRBD1 (6 bases). The CDR3 contains 16 residues. The germline V and J ends were trimmed by 1 base and 0 bases, with 13 bases remaining between them. Germline V gives CDR1 DFQATT, CDR2 SNEGSKA (reference sequence).

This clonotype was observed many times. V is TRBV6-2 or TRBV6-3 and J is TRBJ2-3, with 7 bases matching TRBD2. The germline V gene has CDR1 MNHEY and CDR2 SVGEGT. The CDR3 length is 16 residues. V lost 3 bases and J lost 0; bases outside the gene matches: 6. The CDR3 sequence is CASSYNGLGSTDTQYF. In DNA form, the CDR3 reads TGTGCCAGCAGTTATAACGGACTAGGGAGCACAGATACGCAGTATTTT.

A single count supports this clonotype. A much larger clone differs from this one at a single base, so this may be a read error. The CDR3: CASSLEANTEAFF. The CDR3 DNA follows: TGTGCCAGCAGCTTAGAGGCGAACACTGAAGCTTTCTTT. The V gene is TRBV7-9, the J gene TRBJ1-1, with no clear D. The CDR3 extends over 13 amino acids. Germline V lookup: CDR1 SEHNR, CDR2 FQNEAQ (reference sequence). Trimming pared 1 base from V and 1 base from J, leaving 4 bases between.

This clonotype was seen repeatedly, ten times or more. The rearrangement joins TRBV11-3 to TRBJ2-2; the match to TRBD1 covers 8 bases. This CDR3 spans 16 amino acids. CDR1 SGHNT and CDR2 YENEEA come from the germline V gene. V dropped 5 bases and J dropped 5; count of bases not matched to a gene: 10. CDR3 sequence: CASSLTTGAITGELFF. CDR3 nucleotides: TGTGCCAGCAGCCTAACGACAGGGGCGATTACCGGGGAGCTGTTTTTT.

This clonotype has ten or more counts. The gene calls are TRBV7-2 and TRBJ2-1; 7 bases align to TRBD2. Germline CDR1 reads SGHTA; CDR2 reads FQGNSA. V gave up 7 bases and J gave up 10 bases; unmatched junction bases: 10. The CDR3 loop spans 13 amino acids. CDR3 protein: CASIPWEGGEQFF. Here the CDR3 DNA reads TGTGCCAGCATTCCTTGGGAGGGCGGGGAGCAGTTCTTC. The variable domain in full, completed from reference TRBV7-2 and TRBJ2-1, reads GAGVSQSPSNKVTEKGKDVELRCDPISGHTALYWYRQSLGQGLEFLIYFQGNSAPDKSGLPSDRFSAERTGGSVSTLTIQRTQQEDSAVYLCASIPWEGGEQFFGPGTRLTVL.

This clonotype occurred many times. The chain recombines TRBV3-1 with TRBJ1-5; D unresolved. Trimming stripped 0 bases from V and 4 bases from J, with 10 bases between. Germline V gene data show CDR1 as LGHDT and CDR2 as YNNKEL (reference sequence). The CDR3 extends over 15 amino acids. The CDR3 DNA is TGTGCCAGCAGCCAAGACGGCCACAGAAATCAGCCCCAGCATTTT. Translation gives CASSQDGHRNQPQHF.

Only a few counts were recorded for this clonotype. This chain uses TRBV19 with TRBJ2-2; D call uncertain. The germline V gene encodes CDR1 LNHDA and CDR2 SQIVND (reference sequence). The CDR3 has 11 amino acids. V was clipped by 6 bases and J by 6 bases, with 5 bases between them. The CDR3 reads CASRGSGELFF. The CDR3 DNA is TGTGCCAGTAGGGGGTCCGGGGAGCTGTTTTTT. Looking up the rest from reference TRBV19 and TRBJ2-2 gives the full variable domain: DGGITQSPKYLFRKEGQNVTLSCEQNLNHDAMYWYRQDPGQGLRLIYYSQIVNDFQKGDIAEGYSVSREKKESFPLTVTSAQKNPTAFYLCASRGSGELFFGEGSRLTVL.

CDR3 amino acids: CASSLRGGLAGVSSYEQYV. In nucleotides, the CDR3 is TGTGCCAGCAGCTTACGGGGAGGACTAGCGGGGGTCTCCTCCTACGAGCAGTACGTC. The genes are TRBV7-8 and TRBJ2-7; 13 positions match TRBD2. CDR1 is SGHVS and CDR2 is FQNEAQ in the germline V gene. The CDR3 has 19 amino acids. V gave up 2 bases and J gave up 0 bases; unmatched junction bases: 10.